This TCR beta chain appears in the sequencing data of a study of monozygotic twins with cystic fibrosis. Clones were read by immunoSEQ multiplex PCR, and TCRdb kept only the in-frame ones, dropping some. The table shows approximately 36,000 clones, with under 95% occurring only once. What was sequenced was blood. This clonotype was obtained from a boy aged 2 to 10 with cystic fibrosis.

The CDR3 DNA sequence: TGTGCCAGCAGCTTGAGGTACATCACTGATGAGCAGTTCTTC. It is translated as CASSLRYITDEQFF. The chain recombines TRBV5-6 with TRBJ2-1; D not certain. Germline assignment: CDR1 SGHDT and CDR2 YYEEEE. The CDR3 covers 14 residues. V was cut by 1 base and J by 8 bases, with 13 bases left in between.